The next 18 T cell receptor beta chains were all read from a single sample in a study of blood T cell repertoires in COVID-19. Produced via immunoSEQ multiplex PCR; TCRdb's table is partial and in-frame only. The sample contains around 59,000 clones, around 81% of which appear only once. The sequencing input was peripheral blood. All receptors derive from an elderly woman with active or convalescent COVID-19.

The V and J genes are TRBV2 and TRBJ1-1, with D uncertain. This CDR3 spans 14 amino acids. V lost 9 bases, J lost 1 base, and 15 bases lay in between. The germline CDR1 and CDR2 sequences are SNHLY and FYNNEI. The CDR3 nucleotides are TGTGCCAGTATTCCCAACACAGAGAACACTGAAGCTTTCTTT. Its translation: CASIPNTENTEAFF.

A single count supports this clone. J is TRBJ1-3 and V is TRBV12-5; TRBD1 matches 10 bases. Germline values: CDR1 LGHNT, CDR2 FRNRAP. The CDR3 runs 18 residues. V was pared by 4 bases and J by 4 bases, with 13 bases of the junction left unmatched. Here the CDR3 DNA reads TGTGCTAGTGGTTCCCTGATTACTCGGACAGGGGGAGGAAACACCATATATTTT. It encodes CASGSLITRTGGGNTIYF.

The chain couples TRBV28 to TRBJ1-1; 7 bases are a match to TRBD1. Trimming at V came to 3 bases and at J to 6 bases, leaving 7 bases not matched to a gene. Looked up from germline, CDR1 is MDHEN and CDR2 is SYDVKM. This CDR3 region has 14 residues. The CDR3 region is CASSLTGTRSEAFF. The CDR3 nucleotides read TGTGCCAGCAGTTTGACAGGGACGCGTTCTGAAGCTTTCTTT. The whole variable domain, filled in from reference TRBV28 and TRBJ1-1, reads DVKVTQSSRYLVKRTGEKVFLECVQDMDHENMFWYRQDPGLGLRLIYFSYDVKMKEKGDIPEGYSVSREKKERFSLILESASTNQTSMYLCASSLTGTRSEAFFGQGTRLTVV.

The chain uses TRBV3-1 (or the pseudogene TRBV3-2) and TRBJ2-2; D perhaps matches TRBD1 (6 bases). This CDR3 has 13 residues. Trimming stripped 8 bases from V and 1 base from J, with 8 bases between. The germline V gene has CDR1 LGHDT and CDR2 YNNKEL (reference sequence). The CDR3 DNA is TGTGCCAGCCAGGGGCGGAACACCGGGGAGCTGTTTTTT. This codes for CASQGRNTGELFF.

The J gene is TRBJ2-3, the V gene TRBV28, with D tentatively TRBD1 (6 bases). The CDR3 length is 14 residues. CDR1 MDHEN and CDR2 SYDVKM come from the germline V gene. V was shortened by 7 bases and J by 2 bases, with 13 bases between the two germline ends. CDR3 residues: CASTTGHLTDTQYF. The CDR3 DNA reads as TGTGCCAGCACCACGGGACACCTCACAGATACGCAGTATTTT.

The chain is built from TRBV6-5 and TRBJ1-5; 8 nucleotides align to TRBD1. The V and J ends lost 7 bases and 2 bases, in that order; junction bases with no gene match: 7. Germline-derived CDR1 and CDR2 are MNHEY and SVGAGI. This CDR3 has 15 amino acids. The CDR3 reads CASILGQGGNQPQHF. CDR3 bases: TGTGCCAGCATCCTAGGACAGGGTGGCAATCAGCCCCAGCATTTT.

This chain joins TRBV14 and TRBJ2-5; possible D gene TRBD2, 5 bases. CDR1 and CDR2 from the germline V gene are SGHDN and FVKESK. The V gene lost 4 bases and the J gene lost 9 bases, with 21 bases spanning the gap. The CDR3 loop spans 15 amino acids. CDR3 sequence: CASSPDMGSRAPQYF. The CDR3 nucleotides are TGTGCCAGCAGCCCCGATATGGGGAGCCGGGCCCCCCAGTACTTC.

The CDR3 is CASSPDKGARETQYF. The CDR3 DNA reads as TGTGCCAGCAGCCCCGACAAGGGGGCGCGGGAGACCCAGTACTTC. This sequence joins TRBV27 and TRBJ2-5; 7 bases align to TRBD1. In germline, CDR1 is MNHEY, CDR2 SMNVEV (reference sequence). The CDR3 is 15 residues long. The trim removed 6 bases at V and 5 bases at J, leaving 12 bases unmatched.

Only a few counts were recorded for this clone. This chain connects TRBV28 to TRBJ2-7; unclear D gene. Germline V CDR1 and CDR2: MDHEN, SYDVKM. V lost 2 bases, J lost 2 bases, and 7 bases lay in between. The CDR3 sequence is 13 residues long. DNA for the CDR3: TGTGCCAGCAGTTTACAGATACCCTACGAGCAGTACTTC. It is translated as CASSLQIPYEQYF.

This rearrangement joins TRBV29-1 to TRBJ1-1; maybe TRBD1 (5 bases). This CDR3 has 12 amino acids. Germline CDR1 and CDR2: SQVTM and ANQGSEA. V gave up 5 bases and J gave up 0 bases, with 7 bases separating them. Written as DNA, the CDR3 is TGCAGCGTTTTGACAGTGAACACTGAAGCTTTCTTT. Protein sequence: CSVLTVNTEAFF.

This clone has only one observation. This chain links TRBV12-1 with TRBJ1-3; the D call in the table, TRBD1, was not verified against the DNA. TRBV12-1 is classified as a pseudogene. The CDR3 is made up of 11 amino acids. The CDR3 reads CASSQKTGVLF. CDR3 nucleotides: TGTGCCAGCAGCCAAAAGACAGGAGTCCTTTTT.

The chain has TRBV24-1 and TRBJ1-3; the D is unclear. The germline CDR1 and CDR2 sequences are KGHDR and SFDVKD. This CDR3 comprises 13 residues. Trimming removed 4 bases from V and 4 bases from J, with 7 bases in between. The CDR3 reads CATSDSYGNTIYF. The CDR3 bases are TGTGCCACCAGTGACAGTTACGGAAACACCATATATTTT.

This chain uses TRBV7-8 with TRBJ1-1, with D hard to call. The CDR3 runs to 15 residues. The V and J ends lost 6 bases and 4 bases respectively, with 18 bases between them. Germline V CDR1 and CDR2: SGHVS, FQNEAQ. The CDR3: CASREAVGVGTEAFF. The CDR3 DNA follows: TGTGCCAGCAGGGAAGCCGTCGGAGTCGGCACTGAAGCTTTCTTT.

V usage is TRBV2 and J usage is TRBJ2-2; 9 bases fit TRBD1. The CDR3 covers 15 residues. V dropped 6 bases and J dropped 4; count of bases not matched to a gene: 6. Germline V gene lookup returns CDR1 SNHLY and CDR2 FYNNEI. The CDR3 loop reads CASSRGQGGTGELFF. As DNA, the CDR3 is TGTGCCAGCAGCCGGGGACAGGGAGGCACCGGGGAGCTGTTTTTT. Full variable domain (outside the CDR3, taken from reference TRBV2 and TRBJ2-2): EPEVTQTPSHQVTQMGQEVILRCVPISNHLYFYWYRQILGQKVEFLVSFYNNEISEKSEIFDDQFSVERPDGSNFTLKIRSTKLEDSAMYFCASSRGQGGTGELFFGEGSRLTVL.

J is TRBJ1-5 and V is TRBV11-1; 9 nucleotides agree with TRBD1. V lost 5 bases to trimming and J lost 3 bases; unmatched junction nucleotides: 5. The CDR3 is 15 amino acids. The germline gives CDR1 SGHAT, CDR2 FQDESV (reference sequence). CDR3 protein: CASSPGTGHNQPQHF. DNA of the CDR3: TGTGCCAGCAGCCCCGGGACAGGGCACAATCAGCCCCAGCATTTT. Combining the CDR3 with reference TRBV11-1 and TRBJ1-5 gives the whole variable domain EAEVAQSPRYKITEKSQAVAFWCDPISGHATLYWYRQILGQGPELLVQFQDESVVDDSQLPKDRFSAERLKGVDSTLKIQPAELGDSAMYLCASSPGTGHNQPQHFGDGTRLSIL.

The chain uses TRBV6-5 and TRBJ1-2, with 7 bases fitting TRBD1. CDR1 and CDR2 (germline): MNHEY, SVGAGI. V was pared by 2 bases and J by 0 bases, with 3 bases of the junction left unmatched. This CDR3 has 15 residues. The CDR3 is CASSYDRVTNYGYTF. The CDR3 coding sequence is TGTGCCAGCAGTTACGACAGGGTAACTAACTATGGCTACACCTTC.

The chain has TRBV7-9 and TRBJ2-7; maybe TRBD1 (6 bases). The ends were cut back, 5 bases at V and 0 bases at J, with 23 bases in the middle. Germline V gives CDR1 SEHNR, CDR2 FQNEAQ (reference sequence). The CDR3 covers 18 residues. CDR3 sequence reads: CASSPPWSRQGISYEQYF. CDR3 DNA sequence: TGTGCCAGCAGCCCCCCGTGGTCTAGGCAGGGGATCTCCTACGAGCAGTACTTC.

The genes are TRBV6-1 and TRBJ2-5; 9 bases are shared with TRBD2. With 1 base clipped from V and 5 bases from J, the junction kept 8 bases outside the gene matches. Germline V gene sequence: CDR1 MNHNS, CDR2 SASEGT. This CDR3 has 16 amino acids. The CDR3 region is CASSEVPAGGRETQYF. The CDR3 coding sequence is TGTGCCAGCAGTGAAGTCCCAGCGGGGGGTCGGGAGACCCAGTACTTC.